The entry below describes one TCR beta chain. The sample belongs to a study of blood T cell repertoires in COVID-19. The table came from immunoSEQ multiplex PCR; TCRdb's copy has only in-frame clones and leaves some out. Here the sample spans just over 250,000 clones, 84% being singletons. Cohort placement rested on clinical history that participants reported themselves. The TCR comes from a man under 40 with acute COVID-19. The sequencing sample was made of PBMCs or T cells enriched from blood (not recorded which).

DNA of the CDR3: TGTGCCAGTAGTACGGGGGAAATGGGGACTCAAGAGACCCAGTACTTC. Amino acids: CASSTGEMGTQETQYF. The chain joins TRBV19 to TRBJ2-5; perhaps TRBD2 as D (6 bases). This CDR3 has 16 residues. Germline values: CDR1 LNHDA, CDR2 SQIVND (reference sequence). V lost 4 bases, J lost 2 bases, and 17 bases lay in between.